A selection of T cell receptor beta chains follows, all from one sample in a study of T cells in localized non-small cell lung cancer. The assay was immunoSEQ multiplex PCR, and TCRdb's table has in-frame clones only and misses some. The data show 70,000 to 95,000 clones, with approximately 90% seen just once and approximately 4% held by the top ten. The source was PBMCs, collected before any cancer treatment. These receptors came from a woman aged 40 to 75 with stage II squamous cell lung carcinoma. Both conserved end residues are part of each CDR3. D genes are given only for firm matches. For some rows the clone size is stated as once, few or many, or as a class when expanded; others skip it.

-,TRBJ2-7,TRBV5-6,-,TGTGCCAGCAGCTTGCCAGACCGGGCTAACTACGAGCAGTACTTC,CASSLPDRANYEQYF
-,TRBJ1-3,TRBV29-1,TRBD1,TGCAGCGGGACGACAGGGAGAGGCGGAAACACCATATATTTT,CSGTTGRGGNTIYF
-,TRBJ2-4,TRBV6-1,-,TGTGCCAGCAAGGACGGGCTCCTAAACATTCAGTACTTC,CASKDGLLNIQYF
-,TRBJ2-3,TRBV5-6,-,TGTGCCAGCAGCTTGGCCGACAGGTACCAGGATACGCAGTATTTT,CASSLADRYQDTQYF
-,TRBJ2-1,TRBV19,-,TGTGCCAGTAGTATAGATTTAGGTCCCCCGGGGGAGCAGTTCTTC,CASSIDLGPPGEQFF
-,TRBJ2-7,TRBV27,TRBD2,TGTGCCAGCAGTCCCACCTGGCGGGAGTATCACGAGCAGTACTTC,CASSPTWREYHEQYF
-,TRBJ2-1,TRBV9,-,TGTGCCAGCAGCGTGTACTGGGTGTCGGTTTCTGAGCAGTTCTTC,CASSVYWVSVSEQFF
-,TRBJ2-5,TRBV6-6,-,TGTGCCAGCAGCGACCGACGAGTCCATGGGGAGACCCAGTACTTC,CASSDRRVHGETQYF
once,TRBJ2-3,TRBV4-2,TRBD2,TGTGCCAGCAGCCAAGAGGAGCGGGGGTTCACAGATACGCAGTATTTT,CASSQEERGFTDTQYF
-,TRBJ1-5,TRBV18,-,TGTGCCAGCTCACCTGCAAGCAATCAGCCCCAGCATTTT,CASSPASNQPQHF
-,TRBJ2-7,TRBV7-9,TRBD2,TGTGCCAGCAGCCCCGGAGGCGGGAGACTATCCTACGAGCAGTACTTC,CASSPGGGRLSYEQYF
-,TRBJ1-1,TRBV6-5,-,TGTGCCAGCAGACTACAGTTGAACACTGAAGCTTTCTTT,CASRLQLNTEAFF
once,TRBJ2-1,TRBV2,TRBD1,TGTGCCACCACGATTACAGGGGTCCACAATGAGCAGTTCTTC,CATTITGVHNEQFF
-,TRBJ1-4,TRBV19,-,TGTGCCAGCAAGGGGGGGCAGACTGAAAAACTGTTTTTT,CASKGGQTEKLFF
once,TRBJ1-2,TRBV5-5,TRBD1,TGTGCCAGCAGCGCGGGGACAGACCCTAACTATGGCTACACCTTC,CASSAGTDPNYGYTF
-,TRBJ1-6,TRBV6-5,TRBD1,TGTGCCAGCAGCTGGGGACAGTATAATTCACCCCTCCACTTT,CASSWGQYNSPLHF
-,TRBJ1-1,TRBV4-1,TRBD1,TGCGCCAGCAGCCAAGAACTCAGGGGGGAAGCTTTCTTT,CASSQELRGEAFF
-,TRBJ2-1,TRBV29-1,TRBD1,TGCAGCACCCGGACAGGTCTATATGAGCAGTTCTTC,CSTRTGLYEQFF
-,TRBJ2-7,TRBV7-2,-,TGTGCCAGCAGCTCCACGGGCAAGGTGGGGGAGCAGTACTTC,CASSSTGKVGEQYF
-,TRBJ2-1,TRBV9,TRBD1,TGTGCCAGCAGCGTAGGTGCAGGGGGTACCTACAATGAGCAGTTCTTC,CASSVGAGGTYNEQFF
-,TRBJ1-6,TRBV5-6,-,TGTGCCTGCCAAAGGGGGAGTAATTCACCCCTCCACTTT,CACQRGSNSPLHF
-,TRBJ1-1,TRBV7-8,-,TGTGCCAGCAGCTTGGGGAGTGAAGCTTTCTTT,CASSLGSEAFF
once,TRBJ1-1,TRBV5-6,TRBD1,TGTGCCAGCAGCTCCGCCGGACAGGGTGGGAGCACTGAAGCTTTCTTT,CASSSAGQGGSTEAFF
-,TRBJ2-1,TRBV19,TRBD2,TGTGCCAGTAGGTCTAGCGGGATGAGGGAGCAGTTCTTC,CASRSSGMREQFF
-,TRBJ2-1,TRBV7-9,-,TGTGCCAGCAGCTTAGCCCCCAGGGAGCAGTTCTTC,CASSLAPREQFF
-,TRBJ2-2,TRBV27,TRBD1,TGTGCCAGCAGTTTAAGGGGGCTCGACACCGGGGAGCTGTTTTTT,CASSLRGLDTGELFF
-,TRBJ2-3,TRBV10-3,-,TGTGCCATCAGTGAGGGGAAAGATACGCAGTATTTT,CAISEGKDTQYF
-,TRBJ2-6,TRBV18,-,TGTGCCAGCTCCCCGATAAAAGGGGCCAACGTCCTGACTTTC,CASSPIKGANVLTF
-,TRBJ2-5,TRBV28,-,TGTGCCAGCAGTTTAGTTCCCCTTAGTAGGGAGACCCAGTACTTC,CASSLVPLSRETQYF
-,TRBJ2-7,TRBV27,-,TGTGCCAGCAGTTCCCGCCCCCCCCGACAGTACTACGAGCAGTACTTC,CASSSRPPRQYYEQYF
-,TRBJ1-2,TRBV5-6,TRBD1,TGTGCCAGCAGCTCGGGACAGACCAACTATGGCTACACCTTC,CASSSGQTNYGYTF
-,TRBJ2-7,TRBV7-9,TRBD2,TGTGCCAGCAGCGCGCGGGGGGAGGCCCCCTACGAGCAGTACTTC,CASSARGEAPYEQYF
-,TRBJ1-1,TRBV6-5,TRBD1,TGTGCCAGCAGCCGAAAGCAGACAGGGTCCACTGAAGCTTTCTTT,CASSRKQTGSTEAFF
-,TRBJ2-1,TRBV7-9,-,TGTGCCAGCAGCCCGGGACTCCGGGAGCAGTTCTTC,CASSPGLREQFF
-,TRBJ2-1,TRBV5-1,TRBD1,TGCGCCAGCAGCTGGGGGACAGGGGGCTTCGAGCAGTTCTTC,CASSWGTGGFEQFF
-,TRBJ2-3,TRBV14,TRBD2,TGTGCCAGCAGACTAGCGGGACTTGCAGATACGCAGTATTTT,CASRLAGLADTQYF
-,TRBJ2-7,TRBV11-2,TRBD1,TGTGCCAGCAGCCCCGACAGGGGACCCTACGAGCAGTACTTC,CASSPDRGPYEQYF
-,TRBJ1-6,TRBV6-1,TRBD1,TGTGCCAGCAGTGCCTTGGCAGGACAGGGTGATTCACCCCTCCACTTT,CASSALAGQGDSPLHF
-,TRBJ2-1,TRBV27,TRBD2,TGTGCCAGCAGTTCCGACCCACTAGCGGGGGGTTACTACAATGAGCAGTTCTTC,CASSSDPLAGGYYNEQFF
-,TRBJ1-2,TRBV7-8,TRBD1,TGTGCCAGCAGCTTAGCGACAGGGGGCGCGAGTGGCTACACCTTC,CASSLATGGASGYTF
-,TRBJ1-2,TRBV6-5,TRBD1,TGTGCCAGCAGGGGGACAGGGGGCTATGGCTACACCTTC,CASRGTGGYGYTF
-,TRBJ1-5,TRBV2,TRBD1,TGTGCCAGCACCCCGACAGGGGCATCTAATCAGCCCCAGCATTTT,CASTPTGASNQPQHF
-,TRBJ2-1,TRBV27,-,TGTGCCAGCAGCTTAACTAGTTATCGGGGGAATGAGCAGTTCTTC,CASSLTSYRGNEQFF
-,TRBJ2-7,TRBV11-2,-,TGTGCCAGCAGCTTTTTGCGGAATTATTACGAGCAGTACTTC,CASSFLRNYYEQYF
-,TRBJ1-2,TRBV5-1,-,TGCGCCAGCAGCTTACTCCCGACAAGCAGCTATGGCTACACCTTC,CASSLLPTSSYGYTF
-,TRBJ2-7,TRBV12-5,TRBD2,TGTGCTAGTGGTTTCGGCCAAAGACTAGCGGGAGGGTTGGGCGAGCAGTACTTC,CASGFGQRLAGGLGEQYF
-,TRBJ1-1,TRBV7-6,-,TGTGCCAGCAGCTTAGGTCGGCAGTTGAACACTGAAGCTTTCTTT,CASSLGRQLNTEAFF
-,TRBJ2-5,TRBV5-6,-,TGTGCCAGCAGAAACCTGGGCCCGAAAGAGACCCAGTACTTC,CASRNLGPKETQYF
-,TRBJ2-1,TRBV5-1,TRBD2,TGCGCCAGCAGCTTGGCCGGGACTAGTTCCCATGAGCAGTTCTTC,CASSLAGTSSHEQFF
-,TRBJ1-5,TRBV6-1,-,TGTGCCAGCAGTGAAATGATGGGTAGGAGCAATCAGCCCCAGCATTTT,CASSEMMGRSNQPQHF
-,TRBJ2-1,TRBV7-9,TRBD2,TGTGCCAGCAGCCCCCGGACTAGCGGGGGCCCTGGGAATGAGCAGTTCTTC,CASSPRTSGGPGNEQFF
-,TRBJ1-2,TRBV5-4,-,TGTGCCAGCAGCGAAGTTTCAGGGGCCCAGCGGACCTTC,CASSEVSGAQRTF
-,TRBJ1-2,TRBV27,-,TGTGCCACCCGGGAGCCGCGGAATGGCTACACCTTC,CATREPRNGYTF
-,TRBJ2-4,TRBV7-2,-,TGTGCCAGCAGCTTAGCGCTGGACAGAATAGCCAAAAACATTCAGTACTTC,CASSLALDRIAKNIQYF